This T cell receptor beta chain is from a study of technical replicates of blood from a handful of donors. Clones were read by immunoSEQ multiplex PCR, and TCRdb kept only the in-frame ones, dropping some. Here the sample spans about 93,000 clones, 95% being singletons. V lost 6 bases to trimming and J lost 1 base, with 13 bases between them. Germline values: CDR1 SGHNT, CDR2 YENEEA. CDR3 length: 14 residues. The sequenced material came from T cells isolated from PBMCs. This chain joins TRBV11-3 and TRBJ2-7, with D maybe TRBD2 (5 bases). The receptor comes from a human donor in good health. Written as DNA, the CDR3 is TGTGCCAGCAGTCCCGGGGTGTCTTCCTACGAGCAGTACTTC. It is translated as CASSPGVSSYEQYF. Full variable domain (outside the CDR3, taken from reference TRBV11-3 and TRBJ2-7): EAGVVQSPRYKIIEKKQPVAFWCNPISGHNTLYWYLQNLGQGPELLIRYENEEAVDDSQLPKDRFSAERLKGVDSTLKIQPAELGDSAVYLCASSPGVSSYEQYFGPGTRLTVT.